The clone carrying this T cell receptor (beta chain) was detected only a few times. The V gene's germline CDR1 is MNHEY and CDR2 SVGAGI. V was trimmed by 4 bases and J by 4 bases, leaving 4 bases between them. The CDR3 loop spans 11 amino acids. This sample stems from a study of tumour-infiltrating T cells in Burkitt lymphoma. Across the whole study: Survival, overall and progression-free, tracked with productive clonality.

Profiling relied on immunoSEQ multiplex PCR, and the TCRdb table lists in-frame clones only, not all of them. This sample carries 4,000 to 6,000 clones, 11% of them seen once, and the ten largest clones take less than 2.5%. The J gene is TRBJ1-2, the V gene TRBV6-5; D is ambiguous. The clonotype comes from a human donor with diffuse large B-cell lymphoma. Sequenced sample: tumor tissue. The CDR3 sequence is CASSSFYGYTF. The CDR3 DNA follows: TGTGCCAGCAGTTCTTTCTATGGCTACACCTTC.